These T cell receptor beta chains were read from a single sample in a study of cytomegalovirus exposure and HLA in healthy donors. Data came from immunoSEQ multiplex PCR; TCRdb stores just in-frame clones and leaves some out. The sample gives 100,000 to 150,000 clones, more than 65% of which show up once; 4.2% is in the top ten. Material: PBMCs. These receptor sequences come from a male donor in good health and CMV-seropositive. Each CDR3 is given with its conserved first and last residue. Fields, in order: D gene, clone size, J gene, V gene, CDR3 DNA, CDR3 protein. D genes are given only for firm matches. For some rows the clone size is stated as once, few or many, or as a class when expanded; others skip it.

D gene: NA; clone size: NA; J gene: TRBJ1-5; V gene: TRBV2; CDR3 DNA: TGTGCCAGCCGGGACCAACAGGGTTGGCAGCCCCAGCATTTT; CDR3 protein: CASRDQQGWQPQHF
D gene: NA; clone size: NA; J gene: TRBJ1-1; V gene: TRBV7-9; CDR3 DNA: TGTGCCAGCCTGGGAGGGGAAGGGGGAGGTTTTGTTTTCTTT; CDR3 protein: CASLGGEGGGFVFF
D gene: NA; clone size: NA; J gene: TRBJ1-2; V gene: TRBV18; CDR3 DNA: TGTGCCAGCTCAACAGACAGAAAGGGGTATGGCTACACCTTC; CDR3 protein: CASSTDRKGYGYTF
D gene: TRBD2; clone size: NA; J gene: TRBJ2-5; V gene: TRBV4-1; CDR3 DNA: TGCGCCAGCAGCCAGACCCTAGCGGGGGGCTGGGGGACCCAGTACTTC; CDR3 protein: CASSQTLAGGWGTQYF
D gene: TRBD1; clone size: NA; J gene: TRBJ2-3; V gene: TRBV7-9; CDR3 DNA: TGTGCCAGCAGCACAGACAGGGTCGTGGATACGCAGTATTTT; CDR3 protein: CASSTDRVVDTQYF
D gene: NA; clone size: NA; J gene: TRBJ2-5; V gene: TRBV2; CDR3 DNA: TGTGCCAGCAGTGGTACAGGGAGCTTGGGGGAGACCCAGTACTTC; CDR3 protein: CASSGTGSLGETQYF
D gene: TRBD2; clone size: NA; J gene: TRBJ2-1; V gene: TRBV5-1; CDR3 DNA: TGCGCCAGCAGCTTGGTCTCGGCGGGGGGTATAAATGAGCAGTTCTTC; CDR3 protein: CASSLVSAGGINEQFF
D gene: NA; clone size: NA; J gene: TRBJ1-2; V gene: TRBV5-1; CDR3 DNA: TGCGCCAGCAGCCCCAGGGTGGCTAACTATGGCTACACCTTC; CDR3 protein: CASSPRVANYGYTF
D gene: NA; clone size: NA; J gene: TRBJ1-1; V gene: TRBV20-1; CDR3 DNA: TGCAGTGCCAGGAGGCAGGTTGAAGCTTTCTTT; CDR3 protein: CSARRQVEAFF
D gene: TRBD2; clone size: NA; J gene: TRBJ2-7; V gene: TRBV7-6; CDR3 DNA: TGTGCCAGCAGCGCAATACCTCCTAGCGGGAGTACCTACGAGCAGTACTTC; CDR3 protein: CASSAIPPSGSTYEQYF
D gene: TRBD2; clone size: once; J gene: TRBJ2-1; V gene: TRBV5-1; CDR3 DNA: TGCGCCAGCAGCTTGGCCCGGGGCGGGGGGGCCCTGAACAATGAGCAGTTCTTC; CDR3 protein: CASSLARGGGALNNEQFF
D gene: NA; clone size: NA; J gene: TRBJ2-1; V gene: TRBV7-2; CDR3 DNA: TGTGCCAGCAGCCCCGCAGGGAATGAGCAGTTCTTC; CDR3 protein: CASSPAGNEQFF
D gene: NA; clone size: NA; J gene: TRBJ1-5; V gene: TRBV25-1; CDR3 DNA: TGTGCCAGCAGTGAATCGGGACTCCAGCCCCAGCATTTT; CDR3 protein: CASSESGLQPQHF
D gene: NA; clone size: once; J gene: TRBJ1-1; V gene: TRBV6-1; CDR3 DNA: TGTGCCAGCAGCCTCCCTGGAGTAAGTGAAGCTTTCTTT; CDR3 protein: CASSLPGVSEAFF
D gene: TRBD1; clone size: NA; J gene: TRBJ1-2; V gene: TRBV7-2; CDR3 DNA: TGTGCCAGCAGCTTAGGGGACAGGGAGCAAGGCTACACCTTC; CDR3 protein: CASSLGDREQGYTF
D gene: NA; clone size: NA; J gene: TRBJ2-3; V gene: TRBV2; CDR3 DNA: TGTGCCAGCAGTGAGGGGGCCCAAGATACGCAGTATTTT; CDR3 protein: CASSEGAQDTQYF
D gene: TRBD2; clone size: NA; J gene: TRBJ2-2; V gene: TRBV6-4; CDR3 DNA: TGTGCCAGCAGTGATTCGGGGGGTAACACCGGGGAGCTGTTTTTT; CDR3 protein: CASSDSGGNTGELFF
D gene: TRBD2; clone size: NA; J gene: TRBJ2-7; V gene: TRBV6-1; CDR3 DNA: TGTGCCAGCATGGGAGCGGGAGAAGGGACCTACGAGCAGTACTTC; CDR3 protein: CASMGAGEGTYEQYF
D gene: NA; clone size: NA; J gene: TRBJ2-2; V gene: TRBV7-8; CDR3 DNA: TGTGCCAGCAGTCATTCCACCGGGGAGCTGTTTTTT; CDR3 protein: CASSHSTGELFF
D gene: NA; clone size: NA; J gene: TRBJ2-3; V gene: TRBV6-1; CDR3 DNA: TGTGCCAGCAGAGGGGGTAGCACAGATACGCAGTATTTT; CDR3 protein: CASRGGSTDTQYF
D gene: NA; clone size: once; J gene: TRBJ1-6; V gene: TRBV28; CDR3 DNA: TGTGCCAGCCTAGGCTGGATACAAAAAAATTCACCCCTCCACTTT; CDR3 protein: CASLGWIQKNSPLHF
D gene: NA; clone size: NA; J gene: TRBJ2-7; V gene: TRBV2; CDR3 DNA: TGTGCCAGTGTTGAACATACCTACGAGCAGTACTTC; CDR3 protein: CASVEHTYEQYF
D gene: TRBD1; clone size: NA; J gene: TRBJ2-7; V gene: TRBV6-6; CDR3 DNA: TGTGCCAGCAGAACCGGGACAGATTACGAGCAGTACTTC; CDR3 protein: CASRTGTDYEQYF
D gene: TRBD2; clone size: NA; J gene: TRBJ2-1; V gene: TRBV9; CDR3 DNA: TGTGCCAGCAGCGCAGGGCCTGGGGGGGACTACAATGAGCAGTTCTTC; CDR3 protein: CASSAGPGGDYNEQFF
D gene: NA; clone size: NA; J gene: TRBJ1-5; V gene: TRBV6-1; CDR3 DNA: TGTGCCAGCAGTGAAGGCAGGGATCAGCCCCAGCATTTT; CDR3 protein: CASSEGRDQPQHF
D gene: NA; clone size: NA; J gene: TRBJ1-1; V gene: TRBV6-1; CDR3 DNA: TGTGCCAGCAGCCAATCCGGTCGGGTTGAAGCTTTCTTT; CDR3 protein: CASSQSGRVEAFF
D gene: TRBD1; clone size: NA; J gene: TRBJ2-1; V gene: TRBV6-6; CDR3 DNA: TGTGCCAGCAGTGGGACAGTAGAAGATGAGCAGTTCTTC; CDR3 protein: CASSGTVEDEQFF
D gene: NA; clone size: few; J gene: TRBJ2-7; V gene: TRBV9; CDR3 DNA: TGTGCCAGCAGCTCGGGGACTCAAACCGGGCAGTACTTC; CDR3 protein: CASSSGTQTGQYF
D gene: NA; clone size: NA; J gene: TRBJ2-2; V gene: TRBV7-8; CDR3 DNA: TGTGCCAGCAGCCCCCTAGCAGGCACCGGGGAGCTGTTTTTT; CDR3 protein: CASSPLAGTGELFF
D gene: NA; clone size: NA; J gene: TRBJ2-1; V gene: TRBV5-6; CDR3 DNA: TGTGCCAGCAGCTTGGACAGCGGGCAGTTCTTC; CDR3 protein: CASSLDSGQFF
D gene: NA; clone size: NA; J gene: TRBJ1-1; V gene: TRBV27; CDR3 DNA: TGTGCCAGCAGTTTAAGAATCGGGGGGCGCGACACTGAAGCTTTCTTT; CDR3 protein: CASSLRIGGRDTEAFF
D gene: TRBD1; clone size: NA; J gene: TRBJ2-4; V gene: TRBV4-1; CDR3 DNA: TGCGCCAGCAGCCAAGACAGGGGGCTATACATTCAGTACTTC; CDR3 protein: CASSQDRGLYIQYF
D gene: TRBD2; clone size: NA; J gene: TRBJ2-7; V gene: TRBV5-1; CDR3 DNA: TGCGCCAGCAGCGCTCTAGCGGGGGTTCAGGAGCAGTACTTC; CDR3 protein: CASSALAGVQEQYF
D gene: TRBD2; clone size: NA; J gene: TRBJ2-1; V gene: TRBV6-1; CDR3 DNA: TGTGCCAGCAGTGAATTTTCCTGGGAGGGGACTATGAATGAGCAGTTCTTC; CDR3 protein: CASSEFSWEGTMNEQFF
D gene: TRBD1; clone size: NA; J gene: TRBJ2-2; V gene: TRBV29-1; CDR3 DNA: TGCAGCGCTCGGGGACAGCCTTCAACCGGGGAGCTGTTTTTT; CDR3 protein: CSARGQPSTGELFF
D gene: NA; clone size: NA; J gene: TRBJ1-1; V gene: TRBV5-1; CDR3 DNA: TGCGCCAGCAGCTGGGGGGGGCAGCCGAACACTGAAGCTTTCTTT; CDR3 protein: CASSWGGQPNTEAFF
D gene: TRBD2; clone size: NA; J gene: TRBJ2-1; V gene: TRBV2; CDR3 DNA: TGTGCCAGCAGTCGCTCCCCTCCACTAGCGGGAGGAGGGGATGAGCAGTTCTTC; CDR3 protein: CASSRSPPLAGGGDEQFF
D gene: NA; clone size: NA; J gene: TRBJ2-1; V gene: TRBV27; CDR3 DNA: TGTGCCAGCAGAACAGCGGGCAATGAGCAGTTCTTC; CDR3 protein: CASRTAGNEQFF
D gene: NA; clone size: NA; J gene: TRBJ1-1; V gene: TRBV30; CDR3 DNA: TGTGCCTGGAGTCGGACAGCGAACACTGAAGCTTTCTTT; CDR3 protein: CAWSRTANTEAFF
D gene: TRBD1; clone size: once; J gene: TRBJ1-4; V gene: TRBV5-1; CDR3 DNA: TGCGCCAGCAGCTTGGTAGGACAGGGTCTCGAAAAACTGTTTTTT; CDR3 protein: CASSLVGQGLEKLFF
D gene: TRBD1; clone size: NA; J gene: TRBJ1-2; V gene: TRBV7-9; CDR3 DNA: TGTTCCAGCAGCTCAAGTGCTGGGACAGGGTATGGCTACACCTTC; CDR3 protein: CSSSSSAGTGYGYTF
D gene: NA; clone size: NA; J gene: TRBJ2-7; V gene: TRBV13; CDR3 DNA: TGTGCCAGCAGCTTAGTGGGGGGAGGCGAAACCTACGAGCAGTACTTC; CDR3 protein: CASSLVGGGETYEQYF
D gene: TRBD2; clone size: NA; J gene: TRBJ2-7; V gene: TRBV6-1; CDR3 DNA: TGTGCCAGCAATAAACTAGCGGGAGGTGCCGAGCAGTACTTC; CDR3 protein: CASNKLAGGAEQYF
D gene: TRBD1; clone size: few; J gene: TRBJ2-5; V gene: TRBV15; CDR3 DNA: TGTGCCACCAGCAGAGACAGGGGGACGGCGGAGACCCAGTACTTC; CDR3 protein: CATSRDRGTAETQYF
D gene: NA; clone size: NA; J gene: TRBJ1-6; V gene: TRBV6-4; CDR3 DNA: TGTGCCAGCAGTGACACGAGTCGGAATTCACCCCTCCACTTT; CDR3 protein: CASSDTSRNSPLHF